Only a few counts were recorded for the clone carrying this TCR beta chain. TCRdb redid the calling of the RACE reads with MiXCR, one entry per CDR3 protein. There are 80,000 to 100,000 distinct CDR3 sequences in the sample; roughly a tenth occur only once, and approximately 3.5% lies in the top ten. The sample is drawn from a study of human T cells and chemical hapten exposure. The time point is: patch test 3, about 24 weeks after DPC sensitization. Treatment reported: therapeutic diphenylcyclopropenone sensitization with weekly scalp DPC. The study drew its donors from alopecia patients who were 18 to 70 years old and suitable for DPC. Germline V CDR1 and CDR2: SGHRS, YFSETQ. V dropped 0 bases and J dropped 6 bases, with 12 bases sitting between them. The CDR3 loop spans 14 amino acids.

The TCR sequence derives from a woman aged 45-65 years with alopecia areata. Some clones in this sample may be carry-over from other donors' samples. The chain couples TRBV5-1 to TRBJ1-1, with D possibly matching TRBD1 (6 bases). The starting material was whole blood, obtained in connection with sensitization to the hapten diphenylcyclopropenone (DPC). In DNA, the CDR3 is TGCGCCAGCAGCTTGGGAGGGGGATTCCCTGAAGCTTTCTTT. Encoded protein: CASSLGGGFPEAFF.